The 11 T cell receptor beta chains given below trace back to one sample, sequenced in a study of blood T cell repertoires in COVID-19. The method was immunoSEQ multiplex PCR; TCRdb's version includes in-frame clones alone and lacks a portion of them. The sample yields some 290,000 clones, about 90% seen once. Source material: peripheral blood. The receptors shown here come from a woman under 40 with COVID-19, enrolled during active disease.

The CDR3 DNA reads as TGTGCCAGCAGCCCCAGTATGCGGGGACTAGCGAGCGACAATGAGCAGTTCTTC. Protein sequence: CASSPSMRGLASDNEQFF. The gene calls are TRBV3-1 (or the pseudogene TRBV3-2) and TRBJ2-1; 10 positions match TRBD2. V lost 4 bases, J lost 5 bases, and 14 bases stayed unmatched. Germline V CDR1 and CDR2: LGHDT, YNNKEL (reference sequence). The CDR3 length is 18 residues.

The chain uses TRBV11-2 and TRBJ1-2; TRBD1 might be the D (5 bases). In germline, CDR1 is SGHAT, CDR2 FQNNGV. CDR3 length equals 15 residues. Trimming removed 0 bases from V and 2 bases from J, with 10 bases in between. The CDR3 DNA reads TGTGCCAGCAGCTTAGACCCAGGGCAAAACTATGGCTACACCTTC. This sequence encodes CASSLDPGQNYGYTF. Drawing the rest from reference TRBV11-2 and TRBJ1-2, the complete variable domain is EAGVAQSPRYKIIEKRQSVAFWCNPISGHATLYWYQQILGQGPKLLIQFQNNGVVDDSQLPKDRFSAERLKGVDSTLKIQPAKLEDSAVYLCASSLDPGQNYGYTFGSGTRLTVV.

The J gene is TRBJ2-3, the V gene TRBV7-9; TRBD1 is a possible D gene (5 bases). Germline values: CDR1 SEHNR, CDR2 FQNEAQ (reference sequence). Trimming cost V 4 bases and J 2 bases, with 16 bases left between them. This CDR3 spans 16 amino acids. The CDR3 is CASSSLVGQVTDTQYF. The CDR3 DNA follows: TGTGCCAGCAGCTCTCTGGTAGGACAAGTCACAGATACGCAGTATTTT. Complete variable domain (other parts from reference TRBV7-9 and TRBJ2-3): DTGVSQNPRHKITKRGQNVTFRCDPISEHNRLYWYRQTLGQGPEFLTYFQNEAQLEKSRLLSDRFSAERPKGSFSTLEIQRTEQGDSAMYLCASSSLVGQVTDTQYFGPGTRLTVL.

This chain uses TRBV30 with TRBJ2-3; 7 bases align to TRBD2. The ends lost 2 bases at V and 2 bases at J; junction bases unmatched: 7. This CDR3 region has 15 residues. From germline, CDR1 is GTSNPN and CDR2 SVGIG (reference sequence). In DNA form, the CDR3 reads TGTGCCTGGAGTTCACAAGCGGGGAACACAGATACGCAGTATTTT. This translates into CAWSSQAGNTDTQYF.

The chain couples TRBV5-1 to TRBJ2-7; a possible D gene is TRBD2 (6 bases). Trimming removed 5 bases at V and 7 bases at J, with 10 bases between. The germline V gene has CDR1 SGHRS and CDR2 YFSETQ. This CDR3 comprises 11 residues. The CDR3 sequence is CASSGGVEQYF. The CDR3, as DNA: TGCGCCAGCAGTGGAGGGGTAGAGCAGTACTTC. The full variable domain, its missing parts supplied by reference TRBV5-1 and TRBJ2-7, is KAGVTQTPRYLIKTRGQQVTLSCSPISGHRSVSWYQQTPGQGLQFLFEYFSETQRNKGNFPGRFSGRQFSNSRSEMNVSTLELGDSALYLCASSGGVEQYFGPGTRLTVT.

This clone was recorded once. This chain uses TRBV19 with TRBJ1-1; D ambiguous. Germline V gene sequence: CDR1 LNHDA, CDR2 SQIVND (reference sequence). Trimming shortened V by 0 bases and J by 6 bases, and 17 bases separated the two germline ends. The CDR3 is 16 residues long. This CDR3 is CASSIEARVGPSEAFF. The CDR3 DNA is TGTGCCAGTAGTATAGAGGCGAGGGTCGGCCCCTCTGAAGCTTTCTTT. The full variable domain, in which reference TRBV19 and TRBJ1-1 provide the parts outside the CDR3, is DGGITQSPKYLFRKEGQNVTLSCEQNLNHDAMYWYRQDPGQGLRLIYYSQIVNDFQKGDIAEGYSVSREKKESFPLTVTSAQKNPTAFYLCASSIEARVGPSEAFFGQGTRLTVV.

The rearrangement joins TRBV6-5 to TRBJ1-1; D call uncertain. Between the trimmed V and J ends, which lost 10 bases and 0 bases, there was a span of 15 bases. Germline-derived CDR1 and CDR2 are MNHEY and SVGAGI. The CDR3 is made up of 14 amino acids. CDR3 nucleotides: TGTGCCACCTACGCCGTGTTCATGAACACTGAAGCTTTCTTT. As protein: CATYAVFMNTEAFF.

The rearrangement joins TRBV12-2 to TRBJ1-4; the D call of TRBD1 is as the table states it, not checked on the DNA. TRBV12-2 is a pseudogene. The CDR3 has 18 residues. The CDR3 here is CASRPRATGCATNEKLFF. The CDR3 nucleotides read TGTGCAAGTCGCCCAAGGGCGACAGGGTGCGCAACTAATGAAAAACTGTTTTTT.

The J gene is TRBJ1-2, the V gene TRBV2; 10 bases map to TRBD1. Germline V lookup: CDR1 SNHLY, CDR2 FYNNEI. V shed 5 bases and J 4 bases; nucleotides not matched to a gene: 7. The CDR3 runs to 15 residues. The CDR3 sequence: CASSFLTGGFYGYTF. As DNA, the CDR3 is TGTGCCAGCAGTTTCCTGACAGGGGGCTTCTATGGCTACACCTTC.

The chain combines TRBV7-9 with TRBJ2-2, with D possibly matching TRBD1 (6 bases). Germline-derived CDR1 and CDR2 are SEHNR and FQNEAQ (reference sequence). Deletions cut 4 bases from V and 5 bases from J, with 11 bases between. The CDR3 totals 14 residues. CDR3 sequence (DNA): TGTGCCAGCAGCTACTCAGACAGGACCGGGGAGCTGTTTTTT. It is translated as CASSYSDRTGELFF.

Here the CDR3 reads CASSPSQSGYYGYTF. As DNA, the CDR3 is TGTGCCAGCTCACCAAGCCAGAGCGGCTACTATGGCTACACCTTC. The rearrangement links TRBV18 to TRBJ1-2; D is ambiguous. V lost 2 bases to trimming and J lost 3 bases, with 13 bases between them. The CDR3 has 15 amino acids. CDR1 and CDR2 from the germline V gene are KGHSH and LQKENI. The full variable domain, rest sourced from reference TRBV18 and TRBJ1-2, is NAGVMQNPRHLVRRRGQEARLRCSPMKGHSHVYWYRQLPEEGLKFMVYLQKENIIDESGMPKERFSAEFPKEGPSILRIQQVVRGDSAAYFCASSPSQSGYYGYTFGSGTRLTVV.